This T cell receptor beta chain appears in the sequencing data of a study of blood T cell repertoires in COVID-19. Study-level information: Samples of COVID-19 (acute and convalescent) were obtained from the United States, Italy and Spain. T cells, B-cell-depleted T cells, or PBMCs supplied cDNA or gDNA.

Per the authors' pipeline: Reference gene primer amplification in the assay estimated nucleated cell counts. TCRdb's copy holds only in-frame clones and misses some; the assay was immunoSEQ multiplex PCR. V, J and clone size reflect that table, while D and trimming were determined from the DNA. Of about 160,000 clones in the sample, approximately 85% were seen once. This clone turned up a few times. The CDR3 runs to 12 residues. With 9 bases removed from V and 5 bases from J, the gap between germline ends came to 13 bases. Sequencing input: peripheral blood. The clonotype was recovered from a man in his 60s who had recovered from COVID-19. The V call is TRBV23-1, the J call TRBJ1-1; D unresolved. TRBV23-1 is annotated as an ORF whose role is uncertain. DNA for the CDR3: TGCGCCAGAGCGGAATGGGGTACTGAAGCTTTCTTT. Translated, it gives CARAEWGTEAFF.